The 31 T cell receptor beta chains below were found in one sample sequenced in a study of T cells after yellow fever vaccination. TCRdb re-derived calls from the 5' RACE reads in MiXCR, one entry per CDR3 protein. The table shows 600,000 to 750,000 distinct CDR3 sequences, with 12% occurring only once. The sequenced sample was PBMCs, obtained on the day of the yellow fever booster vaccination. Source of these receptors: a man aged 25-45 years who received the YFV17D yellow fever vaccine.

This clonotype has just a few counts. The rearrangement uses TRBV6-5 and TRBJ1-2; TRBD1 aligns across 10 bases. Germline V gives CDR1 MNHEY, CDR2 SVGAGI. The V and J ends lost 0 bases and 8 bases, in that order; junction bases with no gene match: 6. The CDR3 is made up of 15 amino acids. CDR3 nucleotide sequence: TGTGCCAGCAGTTACTCTTCCGGGACAGGGGAAGGCTACACCTTC. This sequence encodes CASSYSSGTGEGYTF.

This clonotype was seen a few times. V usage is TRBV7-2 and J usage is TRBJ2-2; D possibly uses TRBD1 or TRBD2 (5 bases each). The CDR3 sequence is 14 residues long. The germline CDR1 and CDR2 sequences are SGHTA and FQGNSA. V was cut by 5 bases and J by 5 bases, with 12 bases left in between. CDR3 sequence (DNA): TGTGCCAGCAGCCATGGGTGGGGGACCGGGGAGCTGTTTTTT. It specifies CASSHGWGTGELFF.

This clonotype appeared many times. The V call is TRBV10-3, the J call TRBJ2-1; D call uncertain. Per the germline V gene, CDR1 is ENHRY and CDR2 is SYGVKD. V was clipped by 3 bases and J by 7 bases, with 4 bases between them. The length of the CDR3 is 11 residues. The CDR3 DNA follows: TGTGCCATCAGTGAAGTTAATGAGCAGTTCTTC. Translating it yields CAISEVNEQFF.

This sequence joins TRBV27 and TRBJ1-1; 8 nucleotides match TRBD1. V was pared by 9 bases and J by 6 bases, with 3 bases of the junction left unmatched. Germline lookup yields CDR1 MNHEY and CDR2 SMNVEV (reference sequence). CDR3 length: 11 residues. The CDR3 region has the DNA TGTGCCAGTCAGGACAGGGCTGAAGCTTTCTTT. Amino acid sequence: CASQDRAEAFF.

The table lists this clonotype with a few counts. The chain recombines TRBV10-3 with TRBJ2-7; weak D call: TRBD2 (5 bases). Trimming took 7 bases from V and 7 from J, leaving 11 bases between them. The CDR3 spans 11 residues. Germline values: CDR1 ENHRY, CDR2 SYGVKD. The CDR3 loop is CAIKGAQEQYF. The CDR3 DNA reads TGTGCCATCAAGGGAGCGCAGGAGCAGTACTTC.

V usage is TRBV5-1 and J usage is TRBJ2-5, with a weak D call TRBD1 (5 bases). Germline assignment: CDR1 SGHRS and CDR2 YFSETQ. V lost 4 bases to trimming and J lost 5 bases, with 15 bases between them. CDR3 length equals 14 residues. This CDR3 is CASSPGAAWETQYF. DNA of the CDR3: TGCGCCAGCAGCCCTGGGGCAGCGTGGGAGACCCAGTACTTC.

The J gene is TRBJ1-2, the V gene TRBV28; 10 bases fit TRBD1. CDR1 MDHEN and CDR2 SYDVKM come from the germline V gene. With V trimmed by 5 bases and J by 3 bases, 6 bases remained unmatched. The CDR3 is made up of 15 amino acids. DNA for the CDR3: TGTGCCAGCAGTACTAGGACAGGGGGAGACTATGGCTACACCTTC. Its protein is CASSTRTGGDYGYTF.

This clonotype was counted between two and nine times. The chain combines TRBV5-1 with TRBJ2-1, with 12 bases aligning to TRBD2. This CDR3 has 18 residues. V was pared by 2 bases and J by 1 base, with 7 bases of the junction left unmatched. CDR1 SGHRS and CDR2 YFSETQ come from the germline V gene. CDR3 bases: TGCGCCAGCAGCTTCATCTGGACTAGCGGGAAATCCTACAATGAGCAGTTCTTC. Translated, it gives CASSFIWTSGKSYNEQFF.

Written as DNA, the CDR3 is TGCGCCAGCAGCTTGGCCGACGTCTATGGGAATGAGCAGTTCTTC. This translates into CASSLADVYGNEQFF. This chain links TRBV5-1 with TRBJ2-1; D unresolved. The CDR3 runs to 15 residues. Germline loops: CDR1 SGHRS, CDR2 YFSETQ. Trimming took off 0 bases at V and 7 bases at J, with 14 bases between the two ends.

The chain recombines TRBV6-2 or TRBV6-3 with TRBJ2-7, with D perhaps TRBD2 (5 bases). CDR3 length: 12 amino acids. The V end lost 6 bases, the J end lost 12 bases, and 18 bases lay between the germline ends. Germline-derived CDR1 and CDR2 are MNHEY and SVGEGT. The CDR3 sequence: CASREVTARLYF. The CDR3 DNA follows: TGTGCCAGCAGGGAGGTGACCGCCAGGCTGTACTTC.

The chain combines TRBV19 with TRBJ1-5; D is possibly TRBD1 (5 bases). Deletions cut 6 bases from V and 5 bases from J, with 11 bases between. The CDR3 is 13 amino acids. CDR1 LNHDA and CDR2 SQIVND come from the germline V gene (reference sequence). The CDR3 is CASSQTEHQPQHF. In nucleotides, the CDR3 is TGTGCCAGTAGCCAGACAGAGCATCAGCCCCAGCATTTT.

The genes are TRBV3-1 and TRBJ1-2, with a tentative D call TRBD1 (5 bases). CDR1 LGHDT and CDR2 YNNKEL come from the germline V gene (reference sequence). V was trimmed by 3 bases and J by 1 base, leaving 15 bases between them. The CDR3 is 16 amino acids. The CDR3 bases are TGTGCCAGCAGCCAGGGGGGGACGCTCCTTAACTATGGCTACACCTTC. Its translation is CASSQGGTLLNYGYTF.

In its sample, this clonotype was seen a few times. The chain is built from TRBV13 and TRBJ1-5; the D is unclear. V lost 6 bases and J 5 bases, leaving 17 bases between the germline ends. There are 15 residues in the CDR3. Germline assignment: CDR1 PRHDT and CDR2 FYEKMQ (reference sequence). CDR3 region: CASSLGGGRYQPQHF. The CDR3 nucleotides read TGTGCCAGCAGTCTTGGCGGAGGTCGATATCAGCCCCAGCATTTT.

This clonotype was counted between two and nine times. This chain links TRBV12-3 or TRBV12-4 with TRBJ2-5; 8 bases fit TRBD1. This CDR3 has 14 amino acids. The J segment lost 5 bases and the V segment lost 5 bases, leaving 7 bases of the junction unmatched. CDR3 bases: TGTGCCAGCAGTATTACAGGGGGTTCGGAGACCCAGTACTTC. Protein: CASSITGGSETQYF.

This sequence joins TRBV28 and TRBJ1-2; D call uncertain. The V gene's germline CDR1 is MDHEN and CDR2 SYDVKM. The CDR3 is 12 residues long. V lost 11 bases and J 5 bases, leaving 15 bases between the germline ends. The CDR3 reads CAARQLPYGYTF. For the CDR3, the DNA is TGTGCCGCCCGACAATTACCGTATGGCTACACCTTC.

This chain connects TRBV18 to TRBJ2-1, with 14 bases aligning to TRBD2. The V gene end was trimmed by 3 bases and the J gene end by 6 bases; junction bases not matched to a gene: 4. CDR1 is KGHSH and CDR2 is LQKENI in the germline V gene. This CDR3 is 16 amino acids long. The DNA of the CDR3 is TGTGCCAGCTCACCGACTAGCGGGAGGGCCTCCAATGAGCAGTTCTTC. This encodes CASSPTSGRASNEQFF.

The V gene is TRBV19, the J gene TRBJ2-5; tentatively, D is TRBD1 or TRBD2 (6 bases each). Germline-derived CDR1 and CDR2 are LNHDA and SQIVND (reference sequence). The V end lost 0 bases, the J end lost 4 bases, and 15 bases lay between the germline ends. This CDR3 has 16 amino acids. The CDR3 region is CASSIDRGRGGETQYF. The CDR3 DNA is TGTGCCAGTAGTATAGATCGGGGCAGGGGAGGAGAGACCCAGTACTTC. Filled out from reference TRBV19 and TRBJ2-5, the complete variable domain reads DGGITQSPKYLFRKEGQNVTLSCEQNLNHDAMYWYRQDPGQGLRLIYYSQIVNDFQKGDIAEGYSVSREKKESFPLTVTSAQKNPTAFYLCASSIDRGRGGETQYFGPGTRLLVL.

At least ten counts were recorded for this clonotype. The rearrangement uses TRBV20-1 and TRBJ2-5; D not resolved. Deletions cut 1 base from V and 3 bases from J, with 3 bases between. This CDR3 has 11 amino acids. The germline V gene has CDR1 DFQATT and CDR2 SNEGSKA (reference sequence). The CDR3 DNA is TGCAGTGCTAGAGTTGAAGAGACCCAGTACTTC. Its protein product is CSARVEETQYF.

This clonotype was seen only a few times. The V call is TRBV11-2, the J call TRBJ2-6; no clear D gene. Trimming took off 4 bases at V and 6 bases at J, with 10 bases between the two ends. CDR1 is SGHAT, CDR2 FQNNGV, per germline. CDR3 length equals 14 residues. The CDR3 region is CASSWAPMANVLTF. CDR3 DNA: TGTGCCAGCAGCTGGGCCCCTATGGCCAACGTCCTGACTTTC.

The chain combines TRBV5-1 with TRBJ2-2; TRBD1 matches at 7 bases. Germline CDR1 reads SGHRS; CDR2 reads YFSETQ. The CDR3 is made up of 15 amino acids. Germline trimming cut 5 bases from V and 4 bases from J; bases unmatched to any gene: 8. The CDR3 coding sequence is TGCGCCAGCAGTAAGCCGGGACAGCTCACCGGGGAGCTGTTTTTT. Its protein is CASSKPGQLTGELFF.

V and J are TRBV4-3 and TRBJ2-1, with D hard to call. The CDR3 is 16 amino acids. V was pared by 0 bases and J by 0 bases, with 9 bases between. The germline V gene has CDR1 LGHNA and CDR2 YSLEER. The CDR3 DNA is TGCGCCAGCAGCCAAGAATTAGCTAGCTCCTACAATGAGCAGTTCTTC. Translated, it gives CASSQELASSYNEQFF.

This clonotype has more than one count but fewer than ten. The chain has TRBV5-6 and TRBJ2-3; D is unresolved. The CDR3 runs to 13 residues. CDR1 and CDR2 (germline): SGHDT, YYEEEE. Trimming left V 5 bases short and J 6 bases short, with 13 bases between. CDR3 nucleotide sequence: TGTGCCAGCAGACTCCGTGGCCACGATACGCAGTATTTT. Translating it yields CASRLRGHDTQYF.

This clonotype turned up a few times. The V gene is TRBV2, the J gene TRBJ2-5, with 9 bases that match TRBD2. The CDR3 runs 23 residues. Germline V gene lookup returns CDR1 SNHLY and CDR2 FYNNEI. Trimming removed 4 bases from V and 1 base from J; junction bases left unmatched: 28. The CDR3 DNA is TGTGCCAGCAGTGGCCCCTCAGGGGAGGGGGGGTTAGCGGGAGTGGTAGGCCAAGAGACCCAGTACTTC. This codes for CASSGPSGEGGLAGVVGQETQYF.

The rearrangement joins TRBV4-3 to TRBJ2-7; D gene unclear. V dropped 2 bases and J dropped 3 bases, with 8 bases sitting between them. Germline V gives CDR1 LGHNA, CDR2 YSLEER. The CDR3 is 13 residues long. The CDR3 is CASSQYSNYEQYF. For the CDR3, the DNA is TGCGCCAGCAGCCAATACAGCAACTACGAGCAGTACTTC.

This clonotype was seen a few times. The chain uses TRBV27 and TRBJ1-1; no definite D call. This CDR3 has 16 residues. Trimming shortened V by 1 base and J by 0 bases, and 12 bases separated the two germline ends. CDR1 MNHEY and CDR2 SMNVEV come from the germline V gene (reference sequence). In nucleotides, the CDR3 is TGTGCCAGCAGTTTATTTCCTGCGGCTATGAACACTGAAGCTTTCTTT. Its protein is CASSLFPAAMNTEAFF.

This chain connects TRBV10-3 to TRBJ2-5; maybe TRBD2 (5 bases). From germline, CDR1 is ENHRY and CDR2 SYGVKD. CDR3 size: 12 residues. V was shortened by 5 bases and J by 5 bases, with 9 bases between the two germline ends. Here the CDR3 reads CAISTDSETQYF. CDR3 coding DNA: TGTGCCATCAGTACGGACTCGGAGACCCAGTACTTC.

CDR3 loop: CASSLTSGRGEQFF. CDR3 DNA sequence: TGTGCCAGCAGTCTAACTAGCGGGAGGGGTGAGCAGTTCTTC. The rearrangement uses TRBV6-2 or TRBV6-3 and TRBJ2-1; 13 bases match TRBD2. The germline gives CDR1 MNHEY, CDR2 SVGEGT. The CDR3 has 14 residues. V shed 5 bases, J shed 9 bases, and the junction held 4 bases outside the gene matches.

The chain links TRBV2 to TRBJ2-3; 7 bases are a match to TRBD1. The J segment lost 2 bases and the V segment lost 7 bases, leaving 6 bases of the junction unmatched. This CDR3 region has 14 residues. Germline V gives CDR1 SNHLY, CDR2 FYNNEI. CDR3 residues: CASKWDRDTDTQYF. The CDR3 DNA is TGTGCCAGCAAATGGGACAGAGACACAGATACGCAGTATTTT.

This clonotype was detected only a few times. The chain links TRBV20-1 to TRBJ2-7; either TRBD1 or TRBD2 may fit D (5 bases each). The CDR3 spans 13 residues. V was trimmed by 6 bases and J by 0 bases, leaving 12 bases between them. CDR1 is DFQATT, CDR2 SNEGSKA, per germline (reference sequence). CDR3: CSAASGPSYEQYF. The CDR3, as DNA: TGCAGTGCAGCCTCGGGACCCTCCTACGAGCAGTACTTC.

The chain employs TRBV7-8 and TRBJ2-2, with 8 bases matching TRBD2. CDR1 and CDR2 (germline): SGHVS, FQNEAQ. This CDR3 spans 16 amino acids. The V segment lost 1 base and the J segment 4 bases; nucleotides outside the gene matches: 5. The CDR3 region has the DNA TGTGCCAGCAGCTTAGGGACTAGCAAGTCCACCGGGGAGCTGTTTTTT. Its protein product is CASSLGTSKSTGELFF. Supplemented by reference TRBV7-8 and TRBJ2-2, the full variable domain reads GAGVSQSPRYKVAKRGQDVALRCDPISGHVSLFWYQQALGQGPEFLTYFQNEAQLDKSGLPSDRFFAERPEGSVSTLKIQRTQQEDSAVYLCASSLGTSKSTGELFFGEGSRLTVL.

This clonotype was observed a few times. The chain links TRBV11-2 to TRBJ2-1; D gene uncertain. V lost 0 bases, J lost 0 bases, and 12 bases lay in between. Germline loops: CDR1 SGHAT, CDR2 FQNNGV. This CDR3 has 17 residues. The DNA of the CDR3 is TGTGCCAGCAGCTTAGATATGAGAGAAAGCTCCTACAATGAGCAGTTCTTC. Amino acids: CASSLDMRESSYNEQFF.